Sequencing of this T cell receptor (beta chain) was carried out in a study of T cell changes during pregnancy in multiple sclerosis. The ends were cut back, 5 bases at V and 0 bases at J, with 14 bases in the middle. The CDR3 contains 16 residues. Germline assignment: CDR1 SEHNR and CDR2 FQNEAQ (reference sequence). Sequencing used immunoSEQ multiplex PCR; TCRdb keeps in-frame clones, though not all of them. The sample has 65,000 to 90,000 clones, approximately 93% seen once; the top ten hold 2.5% to 3%. This clone has at least ten counts. Sequencing used peripheral blood, obtained in the first trimester of pregnancy. The V and J genes are TRBV7-9 and TRBJ1-3; D gene unclear. This TCR was sampled from a female donor with multiple sclerosis, enrolled in a pregnancy study. In DNA, the CDR3 is TGTGCCAGCAGCACCTTAGCCTCCATCTCTGGAAACACCATATATTTT. Translating gives CASSTLASISGNTIYF.